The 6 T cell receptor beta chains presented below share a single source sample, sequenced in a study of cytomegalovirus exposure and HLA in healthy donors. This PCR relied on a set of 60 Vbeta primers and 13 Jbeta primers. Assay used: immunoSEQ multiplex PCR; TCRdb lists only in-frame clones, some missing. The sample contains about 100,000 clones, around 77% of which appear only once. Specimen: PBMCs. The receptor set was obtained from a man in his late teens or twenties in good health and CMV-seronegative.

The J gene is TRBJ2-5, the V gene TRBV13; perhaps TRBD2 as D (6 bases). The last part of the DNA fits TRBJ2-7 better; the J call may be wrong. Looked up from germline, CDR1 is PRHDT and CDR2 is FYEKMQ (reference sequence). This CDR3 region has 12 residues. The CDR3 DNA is TGTGCCAGCAGTGGGACTTCCTACGAGCAGTACTTC. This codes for CASSGTSYEQYF.

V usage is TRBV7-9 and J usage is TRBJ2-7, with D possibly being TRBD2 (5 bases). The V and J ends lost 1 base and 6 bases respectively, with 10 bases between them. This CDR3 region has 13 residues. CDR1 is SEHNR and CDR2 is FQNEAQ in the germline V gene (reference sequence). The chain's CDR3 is CASSLGERSEQYF. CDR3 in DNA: TGTGCCAGCAGCTTAGGGGAGAGGTCCGAGCAGTACTTC.

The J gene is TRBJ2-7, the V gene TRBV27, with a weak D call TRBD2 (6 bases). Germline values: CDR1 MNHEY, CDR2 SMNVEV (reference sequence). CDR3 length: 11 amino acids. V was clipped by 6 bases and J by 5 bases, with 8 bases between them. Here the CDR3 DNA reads TGTGCCAGCAGCACGGGAGACGAGCAGTACTTC. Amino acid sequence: CASSTGDEQYF.

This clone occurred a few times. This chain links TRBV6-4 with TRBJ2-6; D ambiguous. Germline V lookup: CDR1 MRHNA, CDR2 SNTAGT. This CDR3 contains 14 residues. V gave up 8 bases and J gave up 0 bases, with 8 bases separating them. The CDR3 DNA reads TGTGCCAGCTCGAGTGTCTCTGGGGCCAACGTCCTGACTTTC. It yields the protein CASSSVSGANVLTF.

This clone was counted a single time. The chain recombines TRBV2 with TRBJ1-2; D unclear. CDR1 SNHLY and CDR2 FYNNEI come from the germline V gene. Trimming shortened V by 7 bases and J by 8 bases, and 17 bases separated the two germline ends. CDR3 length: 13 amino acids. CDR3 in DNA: TGTGCCAGCACTGCGCGATTTTCGGGGGGCTACACCTTC. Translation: CASTARFSGGYTF.

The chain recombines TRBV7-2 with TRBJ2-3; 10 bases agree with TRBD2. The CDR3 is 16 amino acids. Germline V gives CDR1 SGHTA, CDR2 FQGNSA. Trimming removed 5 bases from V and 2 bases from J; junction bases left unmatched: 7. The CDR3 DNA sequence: TGTGCCAGCAGCATGAGAAGCGGGGGGGCCACAGATACGCAGTATTTT. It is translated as CASSMRSGGATDTQYF.